This T cell receptor (beta chain) comes out of a study of cytomegalovirus exposure and HLA in healthy donors (dated by TCRdb to the late 2010s). As for the study more broadly: According to an earlier analysis of several hundred of the donors, roughly 180 million T cells yielded 90 million to 130 million unique TCR beta sequences and about 300 Gb of sequence data. An early release covering roughly 640 HLA-typed donors comprised approximately 290 gigabases of sequencing data and approximately 80 million unique TCR sequences. The genetic ancestry cluster associated with self-reported Caucasian donors included around four fifths of the 350 to 500 genotyped donors. The aim of the study was to test whether cataloging public T cell receptors could identify signatures of past pathogen exposure. The study profiled the T cell repertoires of approximately 700 subjects by immunosequencing and related them to cytomegalovirus serostatus. In addition to the first cohort of approximately 650 subjects, a separate validation cohort of some 120 different subjects was used. To predict cytomegalovirus infection status, the study brought together high-throughput TCR immunosequencing, statistical association of individual TCRs with disease status, and machine learning. To study patterns of TCR occurrence, a later analysis re-analyzed previously published TCR beta repertoires from 700 or so donors and added high-resolution HLA genotyping. Rather than drawing on any new phenotypic data, the later analysis identified candidate immune exposures from TCR beta sequences and the way those sequences occurred across donors. An earlier analysis of fewer than 700 of the donors applied high-throughput TCR beta sequencing to assess whether each TCR beta V gene segment acted as functional or pseudogenic. Donor age, sex, ethnicity and CMV serostatus were compiled together with the repertoire data. A later genetic analysis took genome-wide SNP genotypes for about three fifths of the 666 donors and used that subset as a discovery cohort. Every discovery cohort repertoire had been produced on one sequencing platform. HLA typing covered class I and class II loci at four-digit resolution. Typing coverage differed by locus: A, B, C, DRB1 and DQB1 were typed in roughly 629-630 donors, DQA1 in 500 to 550, DPA1 in 600 to 610, and DPB1 in around 490. Because of strong linkage in the cohort, five DR-DQ haplotypes were treated as single units for association and clustering. Among several hundred genotyped donors of the cohort, an average of roughly 230,000 unique TCR beta nucleotide sequences was sequenced per donor, of which about 18% were non-productive.

V and J are truncated by 0 bases and 1 base respectively, leaving an intervening sequence of 4 bases. Via the germline V gene, CDR1 is MNHEY and CDR2 SVGAGI. Spanning cysteine to phenylalanine, the CDR3 consists of 15 amino acids. The only DNA kept is the CDR3, 45 bases in frame from the first base. Remarks on this clone: No antigen is known for it. No clone much larger than this one lies a single base away; base qualities are absent.

On the study overall, not on this receptor specifically: Specific HLA alleles were associated with 15,000 to 20,000 TCR beta sequences at a false discovery rate of 0.05 in a later analysis. Cytomegalovirus status was reported to be diagnosed by the classifier with high specificity and sensitivity in both the original and validation cohorts. Linkage disequilibrium might explain the correlated functional status among segregating V segments, but an unknown experimental factor could not be ruled out. A further reported finding was that TCR beta sequences accurately predicted the HLA-A and HLA-B alleles for most subjects in the first cohort. When HLA alleles, especially DR and DQ, strongly co-occurred, TCR associations were difficult to assign to individual alleles. Immune exposure information for the cohort was limited to CMV serostatus. Because counts were too low, roughly 16 rarely observed V segments, including chromosome 9 orphons, were left out of the earlier analysis of 500 to 650 of the donors. According to a later analysis, parvovirus B19, influenza, CMV and Epstein-Barr virus appeared linked to several top co-occurrence clusters. Presence/absence analyses assumed roughly uniform sequencing depth across donors, an assumption that may not hold. In an earlier analysis of several hundred of the donors, most TCR beta V segments were observed in productive rearrangements about 87% or about 30% of the time, broadly matching IMGT annotations. Because some donors lacked HLA typing at each locus, the association tests relied only on the typed subset. In vitro tests confirmed that a few of the cytomegalovirus-associated TCR beta chains recognize cytomegalovirus antigens. In this cohort, only TCR beta chains were sequenced, and detectable features were limited by the absence of alpha or paired-chain data. Most TCR sequences were seen in very few donors, while some public TCRs were found in many individuals. The study gave a list of 150 to 200 TCR beta chains associated with cytomegalovirus. A group of highly shared sequence variants was considered likely to be a technical artifact of the sequencing pipeline. A later analysis found that HLA-associated TCR beta chains were more clonally expanded and had lower generation probabilities than equally common non-associated chains. In a later analysis, TCR association rates were found to vary across HLA loci, with the most associated TCRs seen for DRB1 alleles and the fewest for HLA-C alleles. The authors suggested that the approach could potentially be extended to other disease states and immunological phenotypes. V-gene and J-gene trimming of TCR beta chains was associated with a missense DCLRE1C variant in a later genetic analysis, and the association was replicated in an independent cohort. In a later genetic analysis, fewer N-insertions in productive TCRs were reported among donors in an Asian-associated ancestry cluster than the 666-donor mean. Some IMGT-functional V segments, including TRBV6-2 and TRBV6-3, could not be told apart with the 87-base-pair reads, so those segments were excluded. A later analysis found that most CMV-associated TCR beta chains appeared HLA-restricted, with HLA associations seemingly driven largely by CMV exposure.

The cohort was made up of several hundred healthy bone marrow donors. At the time of sampling, all cohort members were nominally healthy, though unrecorded immune exposures were likely present. Of the 600 or so cohort members, around 300 had a positive CMV serostatus and 350 to 450 had a negative one, while no CMV serostatus was recorded for the donor. Every donor gave a peripheral blood sample, and the peripheral blood mononuclear cells from that sample were used for TCR beta sequencing. Genomic DNA was extracted from the blood cell samples with the Qiagen DNeasy Blood Extraction Kit. Libraries were prepared through the immunoSEQ multiplex PCR assay. The multiplex PCR relied on a mix of 60 forward primers for TCR Vbeta segments and 13 reverse primers for TCR Jbeta segments. Amplification of the CDR3 region of rearranged TCR beta genes was performed with a multiplex PCR assay on genomic DNA. Amplified TCR beta libraries were sequenced as 87-base-pair reads on the Illumina HiSeq System. As for the authors' bioinformatics: A later analysis tallied 80 million to 95 million unique TCR beta chains across the 550 to 850 repertoires, and 10 million to 11 million of those chains were shared by two or more donors. A nearest-neighbor algorithm error-corrected the raw reads and collapsed the reads into unique sequences, merging closely related sequences to remove PCR and sequencing errors. V, D and J gene segments were assigned by aligning CDR3 sequences to IMGT reference sequences. For a sequence to be retained, at least a six-nucleotide match to both a V gene segment and a J gene segment was required. Rearrangements were called productive when the CDR3 lacked stop codons and stayed in frame with V and J; all others were non-productive. Following IMGT convention, CDR3 was defined as the stretch from the second conserved V-encoded cysteine to the conserved J-encoded phenylalanine. Sequences without an unambiguous match to a single V gene segment were excluded from the earlier analysis of over 500 of the donors. An earlier analysis of about 600 of the donors called V segments functional above 56.7% productive rearrangements and segregating when the between-donor standard deviation exceeded 5%. A statistical classification framework was developed to diagnose cytomegalovirus status using the catalog of TCR beta chain sequences. A later analysis assigned V and J genes by comparing TCR nucleotide sequences with IMGT/GENE-DB human TR gene sequences. Using the TCRdist pipeline, a later analysis assigned CDR3 sequences along with most-parsimonious VDJ recombination scenarios. In a later analysis, every TCR beta chain was defined by the combination of its CDR3 amino acid sequence and its V-gene family, and reads without a unique V-gene family were dropped. To address suspected cross-contamination and a sequencing artifact, a later analysis removed roughly 640 highly shared, low-generation-probability nucleotide sequences. In a later analysis, a clonal expansion index for each public chain was calculated from normalized within-repertoire ranks of inferred template counts. Generation probabilities in a later analysis came from a VDJ recombination model fitted to out-of-frame rearrangements, and those results were checked against IGoR. In a later analysis, hypergeometric tests were used to score TCR-TCR, TCR-HLA and TCR-CMV co-occurrence, with a repertoire-size bias correction applied to TCR pairs. A later analysis estimated false discovery rates by permuting HLA or CMV assignments 20 times. In a later analysis, co-occurring TCRs were grouped using DBSCAN, with TCRdist sequence similarity added in when clustering inside HLA-allele-positive subsets. Repertoires with fewer than 30,000 or more than 120,000 public chains were left out of co-occurrence clustering, as were a handful of repertoires with anomalous nucleotide sharing. The source is immuneACCESS, and TCRdb retained only in-frame sequences with V and J called. Part of the clones is not carried over; for the studies checked, unresolved V genes explain less than half of this, and the remainder is unexplained. D and trimming were read from the DNA, whereas the V and J calls and clone size are those reported in that table. Recorded for this sample are 42,000 or so clones; 50% of them occurred a single time. Of the sample, 9% to 14% falls within the top ten clones.

The receptor was isolated from a human donor in good health. This sequence uses TRBV6-5 and TRBJ2-6; confidence is insufficient to name the D gene. The sequenced sample was PBMCs. The CDR3 region reads CASSYSTSGANVLTF. The DNA reads TGTGCCAGCAGTTACTCGACTTCTGGGGCCAACGTCCTGACTTTC.